Following are 25 T cell receptor beta chains from one sample sequenced in a study of shared clonotypes between healthy human individuals. Using immunoSEQ multiplex PCR, the repertoire was profiled, and TCRdb retains in-frame clones only, with some absent. Of about 2.1 million clones listed, approximately 94% are singletons. In the naive CD8 group, cells lacked CD45RO and were positively selected for CCR7, so terminally differentiated effector memory CD45RA+ cells were left out. Sequencing used naive CD8+ T cells from PBMCs. Receptor source: a man between 18 and 35 years old in good health. Some clones in this sample may be carry-over from other donors' samples.

The chain couples TRBV5-1 to TRBJ1-1; possible D gene TRBD1, 5 bases. Trimming cost V 0 bases and J 3 bases, with 18 bases left between them. CDR3 length equals 17 residues. Germline V gene data show CDR1 as SGHRS and CDR2 as YFSETQ. In DNA form, the CDR3 reads TGCGCCAGCAGCTTGGCGTCCGGGGGACTGAGGGACACTGAAGCTTTCTTT. It specifies CASSLASGGLRDTEAFF.

The V gene is TRBV4-1, the J gene TRBJ2-2, with D possibly TRBD1 on 6 matching bases. V was pared by 4 bases and J by 6 bases, with 15 bases between. Per the germline V gene, CDR1 is MGHRA and CDR2 is YSYEKL. The CDR3 is 15 amino acids. The CDR3 coding sequence is TGCGCCAGCAGCCCTCGACAGGAAAAAGCCGGGGAGCTGTTTTTT. Protein: CASSPRQEKAGELFF.

The J gene is TRBJ2-5, the V gene TRBV11-2; D may be TRBD2 (5 bases). The germline V gene has CDR1 SGHAT and CDR2 FQNNGV. V lost 4 bases, J lost 2 bases, and 20 bases lay in between. CDR3 length equals 17 residues. The CDR3 nucleotides read TGTGCCAGCAGCTCCCGGGCCACCCTCGGGGAGCAAGAGACCCAGTACTTC. Amino acid sequence: CASSSRATLGEQETQYF. Full variable domain (remainder filled in from reference TRBV11-2 and TRBJ2-5): EAGVAQSPRYKIIEKRQSVAFWCNPISGHATLYWYQQILGQGPKLLIQFQNNGVVDDSQLPKDRFSAERLKGVDSTLKIQPAKLEDSAVYLCASSSRATLGEQETQYFGPGTRLLVL.

The V and J genes are TRBV4-1 and TRBJ2-1; perhaps TRBD1 as D (6 bases). The V gene lost 11 bases and the J gene lost 4 bases, with 18 bases spanning the gap. The germline V gene has CDR1 MGHRA and CDR2 YSYEKL. This CDR3 has 14 amino acids. This chain's CDR3 is CAAAWDKTYNEQFF. The CDR3 coding sequence is TGCGCCGCCGCGTGGGACAAGACATACAATGAGCAGTTCTTC.

A remark on this clone: Additional DNA sequences in this sample encode the identical CDR3. V usage is TRBV27 and J usage is TRBJ2-3; 7 bases match TRBD1. The CDR3 contains 13 residues. Per the germline V gene, CDR1 is MNHEY and CDR2 is SMNVEV (reference sequence). J was trimmed by 4 bases and V by 5 bases; bases with no gene match: 3. CDR3 region: CASSLTGPDTQYF. In nucleotides, the CDR3 is TGTGCCAGCAGTCTGACAGGGCCAGATACGCAGTATTTT.

The rearrangement uses TRBV28 and TRBJ1-2; weak D call: TRBD1 (6 bases). The germline V gene encodes CDR1 MDHEN and CDR2 SYDVKM. Trimming shortened V by 8 bases and J by 5 bases, and 21 bases separated the two germline ends. The CDR3 has 15 residues. CDR3 DNA sequence: TGTGCCAGCTACCAAGGGACATACCTCGGGTATGGCTACACCTTC. Translating it yields CASYQGTYLGYGYTF.

This rearrangement joins TRBV7-9 to TRBJ2-3, with a possible D match to TRBD1 (6 bases). Trimming took 5 bases from V and 1 from J, leaving 16 bases between them. Germline-derived CDR1 and CDR2 are SEHNR and FQNEAQ (reference sequence). CDR3 length: 16 amino acids. This chain's CDR3 is CASSALQGLGTDTQYF. The DNA for the CDR3 is TGTGCCAGCAGCGCACTTCAGGGGCTCGGCACAGATACGCAGTATTTT.

This rearrangement joins TRBV27 to TRBJ2-1; D is unclear. The CDR3 contains 14 residues. CDR1 is MNHEY and CDR2 is SMNVEV in the germline V gene (reference sequence). The ends were cut back, 1 base at V and 7 bases at J, with 11 bases in the middle. The CDR3 here is CASSLLHPTNEQFF. CDR3 DNA: TGTGCCAGCAGTTTATTGCACCCCACTAATGAGCAGTTCTTC.

The rearrangement joins TRBV4-2 to TRBJ2-7; D is possibly TRBD1 or TRBD2 (5 bases each). This CDR3 contains 17 residues. The ends were cut back, 0 bases at V and 0 bases at J, with 15 bases in the middle. The germline V gene encodes CDR1 LGHNA and CDR2 YNFKEQ. The chain's CDR3 is CASSQDPDFGASYEQYF. The CDR3 DNA sequence: TGTGCCAGCAGCCAAGATCCGGACTTTGGGGCCTCCTACGAGCAGTACTTC.

V and J are TRBV7-2 and TRBJ2-1, with a tentative D call TRBD1 (6 bases). CDR3 length: 15 residues. V was clipped by 7 bases and J by 0 bases, with 13 bases between them. CDR1 SGHTA and CDR2 FQGNSA come from the germline V gene. The CDR3 sequence is CASTTGPASYNEQFF. In DNA, the CDR3 is TGTGCCAGCACCACAGGGCCCGCCTCCTACAATGAGCAGTTCTTC.

V is TRBV7-2 and J is TRBJ2-7; D is uncertain. Per the germline V gene, CDR1 is SGHTA and CDR2 is FQGNSA. V dropped 1 base and J dropped 2 bases, with 18 bases sitting between them. The CDR3 covers 17 residues. Here the CDR3 reads CASSLGPSRPPPYEQYF. The DNA for the CDR3 is TGTGCCAGCAGCTTAGGCCCCAGCAGGCCACCCCCCTACGAGCAGTACTTC. Supplemented by reference TRBV7-2 and TRBJ2-7, the full variable domain reads GAGVSQSPSNKVTEKGKDVELRCDPISGHTALYWYRQSLGQGLEFLIYFQGNSAPDKSGLPSDRFSAERTGGSVSTLTIQRTQQEDSAVYLCASSLGPSRPPPYEQYFGPGTRLTVT.

On this clone: Other DNA sequences in this specimen translate into the identical CDR3. This rearrangement joins TRBV7-2 to TRBJ1-1; D possibly corresponds to TRBD1 (6 bases). This CDR3 contains 12 residues. CDR1 SGHTA and CDR2 FQGNSA come from the germline V gene. Trimming pared 5 bases from V and 5 bases from J, leaving 9 bases between. CDR3 loop: CASSLRGTEAFF. CDR3 DNA sequence: TGTGCCAGCAGCCTGAGGGGGACTGAAGCTTTCTTT.

The CDR3 DNA is TGTGCCAGCAGCGTATCAGGCTATGGCTACACCTTC. It yields the protein CASSVSGYGYTF. The chain has TRBV9 and TRBJ1-2; no clear D. The CDR3 has 12 amino acids. Trimming took off 1 base at V and 4 bases at J, with 5 bases between the two ends. In germline, CDR1 is SGDLS, CDR2 YYNGEE.

This clone was detected once. V gene TRBV7-9 combines with J gene TRBJ1-1, with D hard to call. This CDR3 contains 15 residues. Trimming removed 4 bases at V and 1 base at J, with 13 bases between. Germline-derived CDR1 and CDR2 are SEHNR and FQNEAQ (reference sequence). CDR3 in DNA: TGTGCCAGCAGCTACGTTACGGTAGGGAACACTGAAGCTTTCTTT. This sequence encodes CASSYVTVGNTEAFF.

Details on this clone: The junction departs from germline at one end; a sequencing error may be responsible. The chain links TRBV2 to TRBJ1-2, with D unresolved. In germline, CDR1 is SNHLY, CDR2 FYNNEI. The CDR3 sequence is 16 residues long. The CDR3 nucleotides read TGTGCCAGCAGCGAAGATACTCAACAGAGCGGCTATGGCTACACCTTC. Amino acid sequence: CASSEDTQQSGYGYTF.

V gene TRBV9 combines with J gene TRBJ2-5; the match to TRBD2 covers 8 bases. V was pared by 3 bases and J by 5 bases, with 6 bases of the junction left unmatched. The CDR3 length is 14 residues. Germline CDR1 reads SGDLS; CDR2 reads YYNGEE. This chain's CDR3 is CASSGAGDTETQYF. Written as DNA, the CDR3 is TGTGCCAGCAGCGGAGCGGGGGACACGGAGACCCAGTACTTC.

This chain connects TRBV7-8 to TRBJ1-3; D not certain. The CDR3 runs 17 residues. The germline V and J ends were trimmed by 3 bases and 0 bases, with 15 bases remaining between them. Germline values: CDR1 SGHVS, CDR2 FQNEAQ. In DNA form, the CDR3 reads TGTGCCAGCAGCTTTCGGCTGGGGATAAGCTCTGGAAACACCATATATTTT. Protein: CASSFRLGISSGNTIYF. Drawing the rest from reference TRBV7-8 and TRBJ1-3, the complete variable domain is GAGVSQSPRYKVAKRGQDVALRCDPISGHVSLFWYQQALGQGPEFLTYFQNEAQLDKSGLPSDRFFAERPEGSVSTLKIQRTQQEDSAVYLCASSFRLGISSGNTIYFGEGSWLTVV.

The chain has TRBV27 and TRBJ2-4; 10 bases line up with TRBD1. Germline V gene data show CDR1 as MNHEY and CDR2 as SMNVEV (reference sequence). The CDR3 has 20 amino acids. The V gene end was trimmed by 5 bases and the J gene end by 0 bases; junction bases not matched to a gene: 16. CDR3 region: CASSKGTGTGEEQAKNIQYF. The CDR3 DNA reads as TGTGCCAGCAGTAAGGGGACCGGGACAGGGGAAGAACAAGCCAAAAACATTCAGTACTTC.

The chain recombines TRBV4-3 with TRBJ2-1; TRBD2 matches 12 bases. Trimming at V came to 4 bases and at J to 7 bases, leaving 14 bases not matched to a gene. The germline V gene has CDR1 LGHNA and CDR2 YSLEER. The CDR3 is made up of 18 amino acids. CDR3: CASSPGTGKLAGGNEQFF. The CDR3 nucleotides read TGCGCCAGCAGCCCCGGGACAGGGAAACTAGCGGGAGGTAATGAGCAGTTCTTC.

The chain uses TRBV19 and TRBJ2-7, with TRBD1 matching over 8 bases. V shed 3 bases, J shed 4 bases, and the junction held 8 bases outside the gene matches. Germline CDR1 and CDR2: LNHDA and SQIVND (reference sequence). The length of the CDR3 is 15 residues. The CDR3 DNA sequence: TGTGCCAGTAGTATTCTGGCAGGGGGCTCTTACGAGCAGTACTTC. It translates to CASSILAGGSYEQYF.

The chain recombines TRBV6-1 with TRBJ2-5; 9 bases agree with TRBD1. The ends lost 5 bases at V and 3 bases at J; junction bases unmatched: 7. This CDR3 has 15 residues. CDR1 MNHNS and CDR2 SASEGT come from the germline V gene. Written as DNA, the CDR3 is TGTGCCAGCAGTTCCCGACAGGGGGAAGAAGAGACCCAGTACTTC. Residues: CASSSRQGEEETQYF.

CDR3 loop: CASSSSVGQGFEQYF. The CDR3 DNA reads TGTGCCAGCAGTTCCTCTGTCGGACAGGGGTTCGAGCAGTACTTC. This chain connects TRBV27 to TRBJ2-7; 9 nucleotides agree with TRBD1. Per germline, CDR1 MNHEY and CDR2 SMNVEV (reference sequence). V lost 4 bases to trimming and J lost 6 bases; unmatched junction nucleotides: 10. The CDR3 spans 15 residues.

The chain combines TRBV28 with TRBJ2-2; D possibly matches TRBD1 or TRBD2 (6 bases each). This CDR3 comprises 16 residues. Germline loops: CDR1 MDHEN, CDR2 SYDVKM. The germline V and J ends were trimmed by 2 bases and 5 bases, with 15 bases remaining between them. The DNA of the CDR3 is TGTGCCAGCAGTTTAAGTATAGGGGGGCGGACCGGGGAGCTGTTTTTT. Protein product: CASSLSIGGRTGELFF.

The chain uses TRBV29-1 and TRBJ1-2, with D tentatively TRBD1 (5 bases). From germline, CDR1 is SQVTM and CDR2 ANQGSEA. This CDR3 comprises 16 residues. V lost 3 bases to trimming and J lost 0 bases, with 17 bases between them. The CDR3: CSVDPPLTDSNYGYTF. CDR3 in DNA: TGCAGCGTTGACCCCCCACTGACAGACTCTAACTATGGCTACACCTTC.

The chain couples TRBV9 to TRBJ2-1; D might be TRBD1 (5 bases). The V end was cut by 0 bases, the J end by 2 bases, with 9 bases between. Germline V CDR1 and CDR2: SGDLS, YYNGEE. This CDR3 spans 15 amino acids. In DNA form, the CDR3 reads TGTGCCAGCAGCGTAGCGACAGAGCCCTACAATGAGCAGTTCTTC. As protein: CASSVATEPYNEQFF.